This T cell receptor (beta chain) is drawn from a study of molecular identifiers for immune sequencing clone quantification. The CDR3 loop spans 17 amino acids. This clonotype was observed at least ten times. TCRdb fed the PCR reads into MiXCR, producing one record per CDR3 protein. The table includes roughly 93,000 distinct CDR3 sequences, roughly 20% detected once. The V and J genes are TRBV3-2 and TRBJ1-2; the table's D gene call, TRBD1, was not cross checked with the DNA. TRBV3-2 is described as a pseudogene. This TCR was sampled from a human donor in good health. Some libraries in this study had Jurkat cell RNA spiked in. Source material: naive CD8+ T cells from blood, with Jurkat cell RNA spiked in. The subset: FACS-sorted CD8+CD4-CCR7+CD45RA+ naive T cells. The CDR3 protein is CASSPYYRDNSNYGYTF. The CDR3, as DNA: TGTGCCAGCAGCCCCTATTACCGGGACAATTCTAACTATGGCTACACCTTC.